These 12 T cell receptor beta chains originate from one sample sequenced in a study of molecular identifiers for immune sequencing clone quantification. MiXCR was run by TCRdb on the PCR reads, yielding one entry per CDR3 protein. This table holds about 640,000 distinct CDR3 sequences, just under 20% found once. The sequenced material came from naive CD8+ T cells from blood, with Jurkat cell RNA spiked in. Subset specified: FACS-sorted CD8+CD4-CCR7+CD45RA+ naive T cells. The origin of the receptors is a human donor in good health. Some libraries in this study had Jurkat cell RNA spiked in.

There are many counts of this clonotype. The chain employs TRBV11-3 and TRBJ2-7, with 14 bases fitting TRBD2. CDR3 length equals 18 residues. CDR1 is SGHNT and CDR2 is YENEEA in the germline V gene. The junction had 11 bases not matched to a gene; V was cut back by 5 bases and J by 2 bases. DNA of the CDR3: TGTGCCAGCAGCCCAGGTTGGCGACTAGCGGGAGGGCCCTACGAGCAGTACTTC. Amino acids: CASSPGWRLAGGPYEQYF.

To note about this clonotype: A single base is all that separates this from a far larger clone, so a read error is likely. The V call is TRBV9, the J call TRBJ2-2, with TRBD1 as a possible D gene (6 bases). This CDR3 has 13 amino acids. The germline V gene has CDR1 SGDLS and CDR2 YYNGEE. Written as DNA, the CDR3 is TGTGCCAGCCGCGTCACAGGGACCGGGGAGCTGTTTTTT. Its translation is CASRVTGTGELFF.

This clonotype was observed many times. The J gene is TRBJ1-1, the V gene TRBV6-2 or TRBV6-3, with TRBD1 as a possible D gene (5 bases). V was shortened by 2 bases and J by 6 bases, with 19 bases between the two germline ends. The CDR3 runs 16 residues. From germline, CDR1 is MNHEY and CDR2 SVGEGT. The CDR3 spells CASSYPLGGFGAEAFF. As DNA, the CDR3 is TGTGCCAGCAGTTACCCCTTGGGGGGATTTGGGGCTGAAGCTTTCTTT.

This clonotype was picked up many times. The CDR3 is CASSYSSPPRTGELFF. The CDR3 region has the DNA TGTGCCAGCAGTTACTCGTCCCCTCCCCGCACCGGGGAGCTGTTTTTT. The chain has TRBV6-5 and TRBJ2-2; D is undetermined. The CDR3 is made up of 16 amino acids. The V end was cut by 0 bases, the J end by 4 bases, with 12 bases between. In germline, CDR1 is MNHEY, CDR2 SVGAGI.

CDR3 in DNA: TGTGCCAGCAGTTTATTACAAGGGCCCCGGGAGACCCAGTACTTC. Protein product: CASSLLQGPRETQYF. The gene calls are TRBV27 and TRBJ2-5; D is uncertain. Germline lookup yields CDR1 MNHEY and CDR2 SMNVEV (reference sequence). Deletions cut 1 base from V and 5 bases from J, with 14 bases between. The CDR3 length is 15 residues.

As regards this clonotype: One base away lies a much larger clone, so this may be a sequencing read error. The rearrangement joins TRBV20-1 to TRBJ2-7; D call uncertain. V gave up 0 bases and J gave up 7 bases, with 16 bases separating them. The CDR3 is 14 residues long. CDR1 and CDR2 (germline): DFQATT, SNEGSKA (reference sequence). CDR3 bases: TGCAGTGCTAGAGATCGAATAACTGGCTGGGAGCAGTACTTC. Translated: CSARDRITGWEQYF.

The table lists this clonotype with many counts. The J gene is TRBJ2-1, the V gene TRBV28, with D unresolved. Trimming shortened V by 4 bases and J by 9 bases, and 4 bases separated the two germline ends. The CDR3 spans 10 residues. The V gene's germline CDR1 is MDHEN and CDR2 SYDVKM. CDR3 nucleotide sequence: TGTGCCAGCAGTTCTGCTGAGCAGTTCTTC. This codes for CASSSAEQFF.

This clonotype was seen more than once but under ten times. This chain links TRBV12-3 or TRBV12-4 with TRBJ2-5, with 10 bases aligning to TRBD2. This CDR3 is 16 amino acids long. After removal of 4 bases from V and 1 base from J, the junction contained 6 bases not matched to a gene. CDR3 amino acids: CASSSRTSGIQETQYF. In DNA, the CDR3 is TGTGCCAGCAGTTCCAGGACTAGCGGAATCCAAGAGACCCAGTACTTC.

This clonotype was detected only a few times. This chain links TRBV4-1 with TRBJ2-2; 13 positions agree with TRBD2. The germline V gene encodes CDR1 MGHRA and CDR2 YSYEKL. The CDR3 runs 16 residues. V was pared by 4 bases and J by 4 bases, with 3 bases of the junction left unmatched. CDR3 nucleotides: TGCGCCAGCAGCCGTGGGACTAGCGGGATCACCGGGGAGCTGTTTTTT. The encoded protein is CASSRGTSGITGELFF.

This clonotype has ten or more counts. The chain has TRBV15 and TRBJ1-5, with D uncertain. Per germline, CDR1 LNHNV and CDR2 YYDKDF (reference sequence). V was cut by 0 bases and J by 6 bases, with 6 bases left in between. The CDR3 is 13 amino acids. The CDR3 sequence is CATSRDILQPQHF. The CDR3 nucleotides read TGTGCCACCAGCAGAGATATCCTTCAGCCCCAGCATTTT.

This clonotype has a count of ten or more. The chain links TRBV7-9 to TRBJ2-3; no firm D call. Trimming stripped 4 bases from V and 2 bases from J, with 16 bases between. The CDR3 runs 16 residues. CDR1 SEHNR and CDR2 FQNEAQ come from the germline V gene (reference sequence). CDR3 in DNA: TGTGCCAGCAGCTCCCAACCGCTATCCTCCACAGATACGCAGTATTTT. It yields the protein CASSSQPLSSTDTQYF.

The chain joins TRBV19 to TRBJ2-1, with 7 positions matching TRBD2. The CDR3 spans 15 residues. The germline V gene has CDR1 LNHDA and CDR2 SQIVND (reference sequence). V gave up 3 bases and J gave up 5 bases; unmatched junction bases: 7. This CDR3 is CASSITSGIHNEQFF. DNA of the CDR3: TGTGCCAGTAGTATCACCAGCGGGATCCACAATGAGCAGTTCTTC.